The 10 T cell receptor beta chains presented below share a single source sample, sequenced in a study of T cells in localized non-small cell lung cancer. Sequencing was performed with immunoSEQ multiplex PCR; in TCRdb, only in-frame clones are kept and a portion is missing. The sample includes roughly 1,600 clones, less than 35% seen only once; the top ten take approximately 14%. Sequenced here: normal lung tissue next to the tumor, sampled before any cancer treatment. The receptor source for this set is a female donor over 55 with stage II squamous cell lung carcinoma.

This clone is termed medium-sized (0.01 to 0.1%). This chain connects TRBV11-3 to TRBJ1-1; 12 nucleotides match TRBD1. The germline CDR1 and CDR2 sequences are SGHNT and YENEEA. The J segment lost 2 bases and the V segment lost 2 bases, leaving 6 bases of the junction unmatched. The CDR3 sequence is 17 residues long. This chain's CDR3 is CASSLFGTGGSNTEAFF. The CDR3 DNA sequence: TGTGCCAGCAGCTTATTCGGGACAGGGGGCAGCAACACTGAAGCTTTCTTT.

The CDR3 coding sequence is TGTGCCAGCAGCAAGACAGTAGATACCTATGGCTACACCTTC. Protein sequence: CASSKTVDTYGYTF. The chain combines TRBV9 with TRBJ1-2; the D gene is possibly TRBD1 (5 bases). This CDR3 region has 14 residues. Per the germline V gene, CDR1 is SGDLS and CDR2 is YYNGEE. Trimming took off 4 bases at V and 4 bases at J, with 14 bases between the two ends.

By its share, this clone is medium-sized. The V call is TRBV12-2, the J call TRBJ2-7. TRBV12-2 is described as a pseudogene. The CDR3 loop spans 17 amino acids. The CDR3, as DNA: TGTGCAAGTCGCTTAGCCGAGGCAGGGACCGAAGCAAACGAGCAGTACTTC. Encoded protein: CASRLAEAGTEANEQYF.

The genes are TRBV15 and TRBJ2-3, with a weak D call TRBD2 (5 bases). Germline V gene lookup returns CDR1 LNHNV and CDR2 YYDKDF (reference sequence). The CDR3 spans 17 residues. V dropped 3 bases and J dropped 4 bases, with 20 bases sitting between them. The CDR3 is CATSRPTGGLDADTQYF. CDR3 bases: TGTGCCACCAGCAGGCCGACCGGAGGCCTCGACGCAGATACGCAGTATTTT.

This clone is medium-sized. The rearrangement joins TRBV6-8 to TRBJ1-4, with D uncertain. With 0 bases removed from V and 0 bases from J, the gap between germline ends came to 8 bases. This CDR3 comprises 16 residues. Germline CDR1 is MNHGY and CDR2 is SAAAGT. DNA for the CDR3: TGTGCCAGCAGTTACTCGACGTTCGCAACTAATGAAAAACTGTTTTTT. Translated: CASSYSTFATNEKLFF.

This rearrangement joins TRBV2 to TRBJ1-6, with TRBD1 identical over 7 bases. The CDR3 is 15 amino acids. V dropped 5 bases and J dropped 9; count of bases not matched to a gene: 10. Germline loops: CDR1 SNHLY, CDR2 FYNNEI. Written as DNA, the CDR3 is TGTGCCAGCAGTTTTCGACAGGGTCCCTTTTCACCCCTCCACTTT. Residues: CASSFRQGPFSPLHF.

This CDR3 reads CASSSTGRGTEAFF. The CDR3 DNA sequence: TGTGCCAGCAGCTCGACAGGGAGGGGGACTGAAGCTTTCTTT. The chain links TRBV11-1 to TRBJ1-1, with 7 bases lining up with TRBD1. The germline CDR1 and CDR2 sequences are SGHAT and FQDESV (reference sequence). The junction had 7 bases not matched to a gene; V was cut back by 4 bases and J by 5 bases. This CDR3 has 14 amino acids.

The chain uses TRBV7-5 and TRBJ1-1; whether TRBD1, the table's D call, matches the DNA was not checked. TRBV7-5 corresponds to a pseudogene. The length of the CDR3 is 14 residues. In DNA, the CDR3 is TGTGCCAGCAGCTTCGGACAGATGAACACTGAAGCTTTCTTT. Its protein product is CASSFGQMNTEAFF.

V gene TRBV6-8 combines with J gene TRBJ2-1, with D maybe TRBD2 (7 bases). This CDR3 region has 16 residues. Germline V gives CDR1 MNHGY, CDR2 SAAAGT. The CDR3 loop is CASRVATGRGGDGQFF. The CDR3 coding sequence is TGTGCTTCCCGGGTCGCGACAGGACGAGGGGGGGATGGGCAGTTCTTC.

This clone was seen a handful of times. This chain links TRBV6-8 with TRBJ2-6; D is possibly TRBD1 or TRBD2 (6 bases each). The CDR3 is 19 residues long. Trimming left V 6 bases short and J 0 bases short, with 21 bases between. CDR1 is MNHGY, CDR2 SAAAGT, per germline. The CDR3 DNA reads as TGTGCCAGCAGGCCTTCCCTCGGGGGCGGCCCCTCTGGGGCCAACGTCCTGACTTTC. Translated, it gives CASRPSLGGGPSGANVLTF.